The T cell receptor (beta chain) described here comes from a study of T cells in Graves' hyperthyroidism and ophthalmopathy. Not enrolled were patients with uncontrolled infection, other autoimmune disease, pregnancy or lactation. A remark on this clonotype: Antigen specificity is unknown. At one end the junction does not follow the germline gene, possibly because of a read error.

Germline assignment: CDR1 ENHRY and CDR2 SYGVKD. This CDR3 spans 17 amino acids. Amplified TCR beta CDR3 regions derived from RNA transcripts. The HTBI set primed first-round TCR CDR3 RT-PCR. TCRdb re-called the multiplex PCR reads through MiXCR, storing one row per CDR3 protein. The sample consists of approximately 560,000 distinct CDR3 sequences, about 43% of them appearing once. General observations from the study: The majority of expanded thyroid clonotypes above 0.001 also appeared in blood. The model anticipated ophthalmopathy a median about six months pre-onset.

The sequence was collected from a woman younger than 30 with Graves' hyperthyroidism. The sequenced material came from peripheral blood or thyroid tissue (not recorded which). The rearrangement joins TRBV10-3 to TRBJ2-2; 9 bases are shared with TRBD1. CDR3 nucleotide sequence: TGTGCCACCAGTGAGGCCGGACAGGGGAGGTTTACCGGGGAGCTGTTTTTT. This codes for CATSEAGQGRFTGELFF.